A single T cell receptor beta chain is shown here with its context. The CDR3 sequence is 14 residues long. V was pared by 3 bases and J by 15 bases, with 13 bases of the junction left unmatched. The V gene's germline CDR1 is KGHDR and CDR2 SFDVKD. The data were obtained in a study of blood T cell repertoires in COVID-19. Repertoires were generated with immunoSEQ multiplex PCR, while TCRdb's copy carries only in-frame clones and drops some. Of some 200,000 clones in the sample, about 88% were seen once. The clonotype comes from a young woman who had recovered from COVID-19. The sequencing sample was made of PBMCs or T cells enriched from blood (not recorded which). V and J are TRBV24-1 and TRBJ2-1; 7 nucleotides align to TRBD2. CDR3 residues: CATSDVSASGLRFF. The CDR3 coding sequence is TGTGCCACCAGTGATGTAAGCGCTAGCGGCCTCCGGTTCTTC.